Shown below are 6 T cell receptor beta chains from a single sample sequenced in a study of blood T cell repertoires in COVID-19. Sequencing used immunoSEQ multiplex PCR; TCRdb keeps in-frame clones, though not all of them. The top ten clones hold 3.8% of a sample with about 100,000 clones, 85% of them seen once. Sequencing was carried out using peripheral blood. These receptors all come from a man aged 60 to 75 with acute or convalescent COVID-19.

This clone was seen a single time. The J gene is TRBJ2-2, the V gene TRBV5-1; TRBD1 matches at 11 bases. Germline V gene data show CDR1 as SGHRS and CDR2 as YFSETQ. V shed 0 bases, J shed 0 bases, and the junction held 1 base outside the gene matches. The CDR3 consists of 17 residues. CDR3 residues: CASSLAGQGANTGELFF. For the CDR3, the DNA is TGCGCCAGCAGCTTGGCGGGACAGGGGGCGAACACCGGGGAGCTGTTTTTT.

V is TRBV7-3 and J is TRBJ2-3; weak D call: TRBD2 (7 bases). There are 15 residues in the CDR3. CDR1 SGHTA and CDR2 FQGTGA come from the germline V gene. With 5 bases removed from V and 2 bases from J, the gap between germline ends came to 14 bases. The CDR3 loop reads CASSREGGTTDTQYF. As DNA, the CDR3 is TGTGCCAGCAGCCGTGAGGGGGGGACCACAGATACGCAGTATTTT.

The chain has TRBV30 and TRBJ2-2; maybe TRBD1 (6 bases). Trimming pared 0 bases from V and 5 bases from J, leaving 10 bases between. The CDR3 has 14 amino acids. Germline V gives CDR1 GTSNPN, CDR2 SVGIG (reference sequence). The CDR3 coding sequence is TGTGCCTGGAGTGTCAGGGGCAGGACCGGGGAGCTGTTTTTT. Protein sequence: CAWSVRGRTGELFF.

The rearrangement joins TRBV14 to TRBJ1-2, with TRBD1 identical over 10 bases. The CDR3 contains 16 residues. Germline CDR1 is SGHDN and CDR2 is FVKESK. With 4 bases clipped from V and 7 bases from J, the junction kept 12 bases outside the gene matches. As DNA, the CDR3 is TGTGCCAGCAGCCCCGTTGGAGACAGGGGGCTACGTGGCTACACCTTC. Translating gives CASSPVGDRGLRGYTF.

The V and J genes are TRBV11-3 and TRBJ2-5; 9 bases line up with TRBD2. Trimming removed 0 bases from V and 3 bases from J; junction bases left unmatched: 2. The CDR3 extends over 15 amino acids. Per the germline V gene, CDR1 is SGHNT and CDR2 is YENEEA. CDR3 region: CASSLDGGREETQYF. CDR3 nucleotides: TGTGCCAGCAGCTTAGACGGCGGGAGGGAAGAGACCCAGTACTTC.

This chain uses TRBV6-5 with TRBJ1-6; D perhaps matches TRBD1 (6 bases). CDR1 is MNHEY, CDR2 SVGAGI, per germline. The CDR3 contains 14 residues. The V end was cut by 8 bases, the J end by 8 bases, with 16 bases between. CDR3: CASAPGGADSPLHF. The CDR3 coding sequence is TGTGCCAGCGCCCCCGGGGGGGCGGATTCACCCCTCCACTTT.